Presented here are 21 T cell receptor beta chains from one specimen sequenced in a study of cytomegalovirus exposure and HLA in healthy donors. Amplification used 60 Vbeta primers and 13 Jbeta primers. The repertoire was sequenced with immunoSEQ multiplex PCR; TCRdb's copy has only in-frame clones and lacks some. The sample lists some 120,000 clones; about 74% were seen once. Sequenced material: PBMCs. The receptors were gathered from a woman between 45 and 65 years old in good health and CMV-seropositive.

The V gene is TRBV30, the J gene TRBJ1-1, with D possibly matching TRBD1 (5 bases). Germline V gene data show CDR1 as GTSNPN and CDR2 as SVGIG (reference sequence). The length of the CDR3 is 14 residues. Trimming took off 2 bases at V and 1 base at J, with 11 bases between the two ends. CDR3 sequence reads: CAWSRQTQNTEAFF. CDR3 DNA: TGTGCCTGGAGTAGACAGACCCAGAACACTGAAGCTTTCTTT.

The chain recombines TRBV4-3 with TRBJ2-5; 7 bases match TRBD2. The CDR3 is made up of 15 amino acids. The ends lost 4 bases at V and 4 bases at J; junction bases unmatched: 9. CDR1 is LGHNA and CDR2 is YSLEER in the germline V gene. The CDR3 DNA sequence: TGCGCCAGCAGCCGCACTCGACTAGCAGGAGAGACCCAGTACTTC. Translated: CASSRTRLAGETQYF.

V is TRBV7-9 and J is TRBJ2-7; weak D call: TRBD1 (6 bases). Trimming left V 5 bases short and J 7 bases short, with 18 bases between. Germline-derived CDR1 and CDR2 are SEHNR and FQNEAQ (reference sequence). CDR3 length: 14 residues. CDR3 bases: TGTGCCAGCAGCCCACGGGACACTCCGTGGGAGCAGTACTTC. It is translated as CASSPRDTPWEQYF.

This chain joins TRBV20-1 and TRBJ1-4; no clear D. In germline, CDR1 is DFQATT, CDR2 SNEGSKA (reference sequence). The ends were cut back, 5 bases at V and 13 bases at J, with 14 bases in the middle. This CDR3 is built from 11 residues. CDR3 amino acids: CSAQEGLRLFF. As DNA, the CDR3 is TGCAGTGCTCAGGAGGGCCTACGACTGTTTTTT.

The V call is TRBV5-1, the J call TRBJ2-3, with a weak D call TRBD1 (5 bases). The CDR3 covers 14 residues. The germline gives CDR1 SGHRS, CDR2 YFSETQ. Trimming took off 5 bases at V and 2 bases at J, with 12 bases between the two ends. The CDR3 DNA reads as TGCGCCAGCAGTGGGCAGGGCCTCACAGATACGCAGTATTTT. Amino acids: CASSGQGLTDTQYF.

The CDR3 is CAWSTGQKEAFF. The CDR3 DNA reads TGTGCCTGGAGTACCGGACAGAAAGAAGCTTTCTTT. This chain uses TRBV30 with TRBJ1-1; tentatively, D is TRBD1 (6 bases). V was cut by 2 bases and J by 8 bases, with 12 bases left in between. The length of the CDR3 is 12 residues. Germline CDR1 reads GTSNPN; CDR2 reads SVGIG (reference sequence).

The chain couples TRBV10-2 to TRBJ1-1; TRBD1 matches at 7 bases. Trimming cost V 4 bases and J 4 bases; bases outside gene matches: 3. The CDR3 sequence is 13 residues long. Germline loops: CDR1 WSHSY, CDR2 SAAADI. The CDR3 is CASSGAGGTEAFF. CDR3 DNA: TGCGCCAGCAGTGGGGCAGGGGGCACTGAAGCTTTCTTT.

The chain couples TRBV6-5 to TRBJ2-1; weak D call: TRBD2 (7 bases). Trimming took off 2 bases at V and 0 bases at J, with 8 bases between the two ends. CDR1 is MNHEY and CDR2 is SVGAGI in the germline V gene. This CDR3 is 15 amino acids long. CDR3 DNA: TGTGCCAGCAGTTACGCGGGGGCCTCCTACAATGAGCAGTTCTTC. Its protein product is CASSYAGASYNEQFF.

This clone has more than one count but fewer than ten. The rearrangement links TRBV6-1 to TRBJ1-1, with D tentatively TRBD1 (6 bases). Germline CDR1 and CDR2: MNHNS and SASEGT. The V end was cut by 5 bases, the J end by 2 bases, with 9 bases between. This CDR3 is 13 amino acids long. The CDR3 loop is CASSQTGNTEAFF. CDR3 bases: TGTGCCAGCAGTCAGACAGGAAACACTGAAGCTTTCTTT.

This clone was recorded a few times. The chain carries TRBV4-3 and TRBJ2-7; D call uncertain. Trimming shortened V by 1 base and J by 1 base, and 5 bases separated the two germline ends. Germline V lookup: CDR1 LGHNA, CDR2 YSLEER. This CDR3 is built from 13 residues. For the CDR3, the DNA is TGCGCCAGCAGCCAAGGTTTATCCTACGAGCAGTACTTC. Protein product: CASSQGLSYEQYF.

V usage is TRBV6-6 and J usage is TRBJ1-1; D uncertain. The CDR3 has 14 amino acids. Germline V lookup: CDR1 MNHNY, CDR2 SVGAGI (reference sequence). The ends were cut back, 10 bases at V and 8 bases at J, with 23 bases in the middle. The DNA for the CDR3 is TGTGCCACCCATATAAACGCCCTACTGCCGGAAGCTTTCTTT. Amino acids: CATHINALLPEAFF.

This rearrangement joins TRBV6-5 to TRBJ1-5; D ambiguous. The CDR3 is 13 residues long. Per germline, CDR1 MNHEY and CDR2 SVGAGI. The V end was cut by 5 bases, the J end by 2 bases, with 7 bases between. For the CDR3, the DNA is TGTGCCAGCAGTGATGGCCGCAATCAGCCCCAGCATTTT. Amino acid sequence: CASSDGRNQPQHF.

This clone was counted once. The gene calls are TRBV30 and TRBJ1-1; TRBD1 might be the D (5 bases). The CDR3 consists of 11 residues. The germline V gene has CDR1 GTSNPN and CDR2 SVGIG (reference sequence). The V end lost 4 bases, the J end lost 6 bases, and 9 bases lay between the germline ends. CDR3 loop: CAWNRDSEAFF. The CDR3 DNA reads TGTGCCTGGAATAGGGACTCTGAAGCTTTCTTT.

V is TRBV7-9 and J is TRBJ2-2; 7 bases line up with TRBD2. This CDR3 comprises 16 residues. The V and J ends lost 4 bases and 2 bases, in that order; junction bases with no gene match: 7. The germline gives CDR1 SEHNR, CDR2 FQNEAQ (reference sequence). CDR3 bases: TGTGCCAGCAGCTCGGCGGGACTACGAAACACCGGGGAGCTGTTTTTT. As protein: CASSSAGLRNTGELFF.

The chain carries TRBV7-2 and TRBJ1-4, with D possibly being TRBD1 (6 bases). The CDR3 spans 14 residues. Germline assignment: CDR1 SGHTA and CDR2 FQGNSA. The V end was cut by 5 bases, the J end by 4 bases, with 11 bases between. The CDR3 DNA reads as TGTGCCAGCAGCACGACAGGCATTAATGAAAAACTGTTTTTT. Encoded protein: CASSTTGINEKLFF.

V usage is TRBV29-1 and J usage is TRBJ1-1; weak D call: TRBD1 (6 bases). Germline CDR1 reads SQVTM; CDR2 reads ANQGSEA. The V end lost 5 bases, the J end lost 5 bases, and 12 bases lay between the germline ends. The CDR3 is 12 residues long. The CDR3 DNA reads TGCAGCGTTTTACAGGGCCGGACTGAAGCTTTCTTT. It codes for CSVLQGRTEAFF. The full variable domain, with the rest looked up from reference TRBV29-1 and TRBJ1-1, is SAVISQKPSRDICQRGTSLTIQCQVDSQVTMMFWYRQQPGQSLTLIATANQGSEATYESGFVIDKFPISRPNLTFSTLTVSNMSPEDSSIYLCSVLQGRTEAFFGQGTRLTVV.

This clone appeared a few times. V is TRBV5-6 and J is TRBJ2-7; D might be TRBD2 (5 bases). The CDR3 has 17 residues. Trimming shortened V by 0 bases and J by 3 bases, and 19 bases separated the two germline ends. Germline V gene lookup returns CDR1 SGHDT and CDR2 YYEEEE. The CDR3 loop reads CASSLGRPRASDYEQYF. CDR3 bases: TGTGCCAGCAGCTTGGGTCGACCGAGGGCTAGTGACTACGAGCAGTACTTC.

The chain carries TRBV5-1 and TRBJ1-2; D ambiguous. Trimming removed 1 base at V and 6 bases at J, with 13 bases between. The length of the CDR3 is 14 residues. Looked up from germline, CDR1 is SGHRS and CDR2 is YFSETQ. This chain's CDR3 is CASSLSLRLDGYTF. The CDR3 DNA sequence: TGCGCCAGCAGCTTGTCATTACGACTAGATGGCTACACCTTC.

CDR3 sequence: CASSYSSGLAKNIQYF. The CDR3 bases are TGTGCCAGCAGTTACTCGAGTGGACTAGCCAAAAACATTCAGTACTTC. The rearrangement uses TRBV6-5 and TRBJ2-4; perhaps TRBD2 as D (5 bases). The length of the CDR3 is 16 residues. Deletions cut 0 bases from V and 0 bases from J, with 9 bases between. Germline V gene data show CDR1 as MNHEY and CDR2 as SVGAGI.

This clone was seen only a few times. J is TRBJ1-4 and V is TRBV2; TRBD1 matches at 7 bases. Trimming cost V 6 bases and J 8 bases; bases outside gene matches: 9. CDR1 SNHLY and CDR2 FYNNEI come from the germline V gene. CDR3 length: 14 residues. The CDR3 DNA reads TGTGCCAGCAGACGGGACAGCGGTTCCGAAAAACTGTTTTTT. It encodes CASRRDSGSEKLFF. Based on the CDR3 plus reference TRBV2 and TRBJ1-4, the full variable domain is EPEVTQTPSHQVTQMGQEVILRCVPISNHLYFYWYRQILGQKVEFLVSFYNNEISEKSEIFDDQFSVERPDGSNFTLKIRSTKLEDSAMYFCASRRDSGSEKLFFGSGTQLSVL.

The chain has TRBV6-5 and TRBJ1-1, with 8 positions matching TRBD1. The CDR3 length is 12 residues. Germline V gene sequence: CDR1 MNHEY, CDR2 SVGAGI. The trim removed 8 bases at V and 6 bases at J, leaving 5 bases unmatched. The DNA for the CDR3 is TGTGCCAGCCGACAGGGGTTTTCTGAAGCTTTCTTT. Translation: CASRQGFSEAFF.